A single sample gave rise to the 10 T cell receptor beta chains below, sequenced in a study of neurological immune-mediated disorders. TCRdb fed the 5' RACE reads into MiXCR, producing one record per CDR3 protein. There are under 50,000 distinct CDR3 sequences in the sample; roughly 12% occur only once, and just under 4% lies in the top ten. The sample was CD4+ T cells from blood. These receptor sequences come from a woman in her twenties or thirties with HTLV-1-associated myelopathy (HAM/TSP).

This clonotype was found many times. The chain recombines TRBV7-9 with TRBJ2-6; no reliable D call. The length of the CDR3 is 16 residues. Germline V lookup: CDR1 SEHNR, CDR2 FQNEAQ (reference sequence). Trimming cost V 4 bases and J 3 bases, with 13 bases left between them. DNA for the CDR3: TGTGCCAGCAGCTCTACCGCCACCGGTGGGGCCAACGTCCTGACTTTC. This sequence encodes CASSSTATGGANVLTF.

This clonotype was observed at least ten times. The J gene is TRBJ2-7, the V gene TRBV5-1; 11 positions match TRBD1. The CDR3 is made up of 14 amino acids. V was pared by 5 bases and J by 3 bases, with 4 bases of the junction left unmatched. Germline CDR1 reads SGHRS; CDR2 reads YFSETQ. The CDR3 sequence is CASRSGTGGYEQYF. The CDR3 DNA reads as TGCGCCAGCAGGTCCGGGACAGGGGGCTACGAGCAGTACTTC.

This clonotype was seen ten or more times. The chain carries TRBV5-1 and TRBJ2-3, with D perhaps being TRBD1 or TRBD2 (5 bases each). V lost 4 bases, J lost 7 bases, and 16 bases lay in between. Germline V lookup: CDR1 SGHRS, CDR2 YFSETQ. The CDR3 sequence is 14 residues long. The CDR3 here is CASSNGTQFHTQYF. As DNA, the CDR3 is TGCGCCAGCAGCAACGGGACCCAATTTCATACGCAGTATTTT.

This clonotype has ten or more counts. CDR3 DNA sequence: TGTGCCAGCAGATCCCCCCGACAGGGGGCTTACGAGCAGTACTTC. This codes for CASRSPRQGAYEQYF. This chain links TRBV28 with TRBJ2-7; 10 bases agree with TRBD1. The J segment lost 4 bases and the V segment lost 6 bases, leaving 9 bases of the junction unmatched. Germline lookup yields CDR1 MDHEN and CDR2 SYDVKM. The CDR3 has 15 residues.

This clonotype was counted ten times or more. V is TRBV2 and J is TRBJ1-6, with 7 bases lining up with TRBD1. Unmatched junction bases numbered 6, after V lost 3 bases and J lost 10 bases. From germline, CDR1 is SNHLY and CDR2 FYNNEI. The CDR3 is made up of 14 amino acids. The DNA of the CDR3 is TGTGCCAGCAGTGATCAGGGGGGTGGATCACCCCTCCACTTT. It yields the protein CASSDQGGGSPLHF.

In this sample, this clonotype turned up many times. V and J are TRBV5-1 and TRBJ2-1, with 9 bases identical to TRBD2. Germline CDR1 and CDR2: SGHRS and YFSETQ. The J segment lost 5 bases and the V segment lost 5 bases, leaving 5 bases of the junction unmatched. The CDR3 runs 14 residues. The CDR3 nucleotides read TGCGCCAGCAGTCGGACTAGCGTCAACAATGAGCAGTTCTTC. Protein: CASSRTSVNNEQFF. Drawing the rest from reference TRBV5-1 and TRBJ2-1, the complete variable domain is KAGVTQTPRYLIKTRGQQVTLSCSPISGHRSVSWYQQTPGQGLQFLFEYFSETQRNKGNFPGRFSGRQFSNSRSEMNVSTLELGDSALYLCASSRTSVNNEQFFGPGTRLTVL.

The rearrangement uses TRBV11-3 and TRBJ2-7, with D maybe TRBD2 (6 bases). The CDR3 covers 15 residues. Trimming removed 1 base at V and 3 bases at J, with 13 bases between. Germline V gives CDR1 SGHNT, CDR2 YENEEA. DNA of the CDR3: TGTGCCAGCAGCTTAGGAGGCGGGGCTGTCTACGAGCAGTACTTC. Encoded protein: CASSLGGGAVYEQYF.

This clonotype has at least ten counts. CDR3 nucleotide sequence: TGCAGTGCTAGCGCCACCGGGACTAGTGGTTACGAGCAGTACTTC. Encoded protein: CSASATGTSGYEQYF. The V gene is TRBV20-1, the J gene TRBJ2-7; 8 nucleotides agree with TRBD2. Germline V lookup: CDR1 DFQATT, CDR2 SNEGSKA (reference sequence). V gave up 3 bases and J gave up 4 bases; unmatched junction bases: 11. This CDR3 comprises 15 residues.

This clonotype was counted many times. The J gene is TRBJ1-1, the V gene TRBV7-9, with TRBD1 matching 9 bases. The germline V gene encodes CDR1 SEHNR and CDR2 FQNEAQ (reference sequence). The CDR3 extends over 17 amino acids. After removal of 4 bases from V and 5 bases from J, the junction contained 14 bases not matched to a gene. The CDR3 region is CASSSQGARVSSTEAFF. The CDR3 region has the DNA TGTGCCAGCAGCTCACAGGGGGCGCGAGTTTCAAGTACTGAAGCTTTCTTT. The full variable domain, its missing parts supplied by reference TRBV7-9 and TRBJ1-1, is DTGVSQNPRHKITKRGQNVTFRCDPISEHNRLYWYRQTLGQGPEFLTYFQNEAQLEKSRLLSDRFSAERPKGSFSTLEIQRTEQGDSAMYLCASSSQGARVSSTEAFFGQGTRLTVV.

At least ten counts were recorded for this clonotype. CDR3 nucleotides: TGCAGTGCTAGAGATCGAGACAGGAACACTGAAGCTTTCTTT. As protein: CSARDRDRNTEAFF. The genes are TRBV20-1 and TRBJ1-1, with TRBD1 as a possible D gene (5 bases). The CDR3 is 14 residues long. The ends were cut back, 0 bases at V and 1 base at J, with 9 bases in the middle. Germline CDR1 and CDR2: DFQATT and SNEGSKA (reference sequence).